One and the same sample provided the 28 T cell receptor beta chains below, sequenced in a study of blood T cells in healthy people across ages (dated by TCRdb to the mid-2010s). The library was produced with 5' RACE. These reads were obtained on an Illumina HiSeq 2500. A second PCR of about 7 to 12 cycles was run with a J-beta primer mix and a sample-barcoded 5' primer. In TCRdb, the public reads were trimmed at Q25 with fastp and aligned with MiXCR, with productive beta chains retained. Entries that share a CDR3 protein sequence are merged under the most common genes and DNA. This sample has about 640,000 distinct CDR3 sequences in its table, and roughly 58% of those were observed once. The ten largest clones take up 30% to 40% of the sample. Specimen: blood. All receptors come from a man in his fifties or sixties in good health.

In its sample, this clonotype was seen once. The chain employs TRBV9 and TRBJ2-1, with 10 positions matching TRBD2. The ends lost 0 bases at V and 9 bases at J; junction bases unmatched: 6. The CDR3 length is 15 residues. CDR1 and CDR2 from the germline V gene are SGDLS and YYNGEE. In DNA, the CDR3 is TGTGCCAGCAGCGTAGGCAGCGGGGGGGCCCGTGAGCAGTTCTTC. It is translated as CASSVGSGGAREQFF.

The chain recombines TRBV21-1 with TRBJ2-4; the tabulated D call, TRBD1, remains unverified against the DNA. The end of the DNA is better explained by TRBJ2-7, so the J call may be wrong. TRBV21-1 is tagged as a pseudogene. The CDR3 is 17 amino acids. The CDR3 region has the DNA TGTGCCAGCAGCAAAGCGTCCAGGACAGGGACTCCCTACGAGCAGTACTTC. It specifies CASSKASRTGTPYEQYF.

CDR3 DNA: TGTGCCAGCAGCACACCCGACCTAAGACGGGCCCGCACGCAGTATTTT. It yields the protein CASSTPDLRRARTQYF. The chain recombines TRBV7-2 with TRBJ2-3; D gene uncertain. The CDR3 consists of 16 residues. Germline CDR1 SGHTA, CDR2 FQGNSA. Trimming cost V 5 bases and J 9 bases, with 24 bases left between them.

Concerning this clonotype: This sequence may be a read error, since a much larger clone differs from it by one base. CDR3 coding DNA: TGCGCCAGCAGCCAAACAGGACTAGAGGAGGAGACCCAGTTCTTC. The encoded protein is CASSQTGLEEETQFF. The chain is built from TRBV4-1 and TRBJ2-1; 7 nucleotides match TRBD2. After removal of 2 bases from V and 13 bases from J, the junction contained 14 bases not matched to a gene. The CDR3 loop spans 15 amino acids. The germline V gene encodes CDR1 MGHRA and CDR2 YSYEKL.

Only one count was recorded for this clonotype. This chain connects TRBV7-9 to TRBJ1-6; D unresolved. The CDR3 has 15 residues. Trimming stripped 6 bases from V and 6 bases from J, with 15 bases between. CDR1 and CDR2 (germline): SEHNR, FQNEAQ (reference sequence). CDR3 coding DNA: TGTGCCAGCAGTCCCACCGGATCGACTAATTCACCCCTCCACTTT. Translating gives CASSPTGSTNSPLHF.

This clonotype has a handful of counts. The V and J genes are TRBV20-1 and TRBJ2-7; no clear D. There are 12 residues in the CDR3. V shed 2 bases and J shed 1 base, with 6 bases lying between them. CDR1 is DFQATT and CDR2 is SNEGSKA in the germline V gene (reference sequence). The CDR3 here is CSARHLSYEQYF. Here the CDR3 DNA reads TGCAGTGCTAGACACCTATCCTACGAGCAGTACTTC.

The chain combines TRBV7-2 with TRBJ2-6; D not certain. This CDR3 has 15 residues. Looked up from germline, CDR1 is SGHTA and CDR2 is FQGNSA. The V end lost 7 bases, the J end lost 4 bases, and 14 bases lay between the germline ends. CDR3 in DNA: TGTGCCAGCATGTTACGCCAAGCGGGGGCCAACGTCCTGACTTTC. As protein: CASMLRQAGANVLTF.

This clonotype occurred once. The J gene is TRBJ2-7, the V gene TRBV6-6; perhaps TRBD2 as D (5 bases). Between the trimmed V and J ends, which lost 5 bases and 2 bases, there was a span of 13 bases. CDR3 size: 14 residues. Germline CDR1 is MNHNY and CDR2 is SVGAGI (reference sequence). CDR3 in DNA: TGTGCCAGCAGTCTACTAGAAAGACCCTACGAGCAGTACTTC. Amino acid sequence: CASSLLERPYEQYF.

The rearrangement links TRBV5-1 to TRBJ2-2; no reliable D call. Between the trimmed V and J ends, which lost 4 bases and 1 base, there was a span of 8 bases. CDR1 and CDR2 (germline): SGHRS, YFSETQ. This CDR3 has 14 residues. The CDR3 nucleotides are TGCGCCAGCAGCCAAACCGTGAACACCGGGGAGCTGTTTTTT. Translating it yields CASSQTVNTGELFF.

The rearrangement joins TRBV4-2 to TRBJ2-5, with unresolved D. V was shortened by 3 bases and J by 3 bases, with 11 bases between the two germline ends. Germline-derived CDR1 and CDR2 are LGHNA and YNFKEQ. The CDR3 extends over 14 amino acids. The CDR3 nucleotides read TGTGCCAGCAGCCACAGTTTAGTGGAAGAGACCCAGTACTTC. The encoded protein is CASSHSLVEETQYF.

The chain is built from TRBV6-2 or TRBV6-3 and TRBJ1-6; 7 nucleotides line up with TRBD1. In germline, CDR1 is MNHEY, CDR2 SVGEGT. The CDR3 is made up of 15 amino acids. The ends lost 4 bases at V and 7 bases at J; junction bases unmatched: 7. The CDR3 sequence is CASSLIQGFNSPLHF. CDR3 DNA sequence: TGTGCCAGCAGTTTGATACAGGGGTTCAATTCACCCCTCCACTTT.

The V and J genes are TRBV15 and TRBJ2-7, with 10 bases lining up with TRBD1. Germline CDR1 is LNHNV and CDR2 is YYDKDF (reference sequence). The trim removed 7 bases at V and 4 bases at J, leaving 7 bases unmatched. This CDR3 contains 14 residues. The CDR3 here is CATTRDRGPYEQYF. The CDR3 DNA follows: TGTGCCACCACCCGGGACAGGGGTCCTTACGAGCAGTACTTC.

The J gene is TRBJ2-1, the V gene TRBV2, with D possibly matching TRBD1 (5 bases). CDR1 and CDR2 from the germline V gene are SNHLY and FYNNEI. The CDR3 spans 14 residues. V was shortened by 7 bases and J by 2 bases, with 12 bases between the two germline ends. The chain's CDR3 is CASTKETAYNEQFF. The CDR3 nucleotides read TGTGCCAGCACCAAGGAGACAGCCTACAATGAGCAGTTCTTC.

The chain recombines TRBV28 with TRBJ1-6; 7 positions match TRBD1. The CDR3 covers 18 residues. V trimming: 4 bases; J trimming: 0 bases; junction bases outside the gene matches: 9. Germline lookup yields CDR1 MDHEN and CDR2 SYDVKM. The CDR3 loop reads CASSSPGQASSYNSPLHF. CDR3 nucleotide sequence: TGTGCCAGCAGTTCCCCCGGACAGGCGAGCTCCTATAATTCACCCCTCCACTTT.

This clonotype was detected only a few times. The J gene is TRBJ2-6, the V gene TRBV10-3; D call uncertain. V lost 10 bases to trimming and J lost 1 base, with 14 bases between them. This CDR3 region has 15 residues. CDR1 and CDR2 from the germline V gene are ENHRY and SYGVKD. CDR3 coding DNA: TGTGCCACAGCGATGGGCACATCTGGGGCCAACGTCCTGACTTTC. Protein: CATAMGTSGANVLTF.

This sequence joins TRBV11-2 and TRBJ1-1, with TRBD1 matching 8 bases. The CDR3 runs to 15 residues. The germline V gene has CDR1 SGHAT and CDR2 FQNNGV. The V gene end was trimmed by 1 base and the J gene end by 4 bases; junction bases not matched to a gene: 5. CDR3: CASSLVGTGPTEAFF. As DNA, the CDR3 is TGTGCCAGCAGCTTAGTTGGGACAGGCCCCACTGAAGCTTTCTTT.

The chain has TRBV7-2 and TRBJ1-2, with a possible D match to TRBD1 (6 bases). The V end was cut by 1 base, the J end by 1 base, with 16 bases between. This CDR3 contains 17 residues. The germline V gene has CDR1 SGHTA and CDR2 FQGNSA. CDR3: CASSLGGGRQYNYGYTF. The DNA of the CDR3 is TGTGCCAGCAGCTTAGGGGGGGGCAGGCAGTATAACTATGGCTACACCTTC.

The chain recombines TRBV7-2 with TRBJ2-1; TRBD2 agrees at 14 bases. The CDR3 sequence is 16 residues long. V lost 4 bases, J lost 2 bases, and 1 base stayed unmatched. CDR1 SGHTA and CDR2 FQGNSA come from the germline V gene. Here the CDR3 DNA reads TGTGCCAGCAGCTGGACTAGCGGGGGGCCCTACAATGAGCAGTTCTTC. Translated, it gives CASSWTSGGPYNEQFF.

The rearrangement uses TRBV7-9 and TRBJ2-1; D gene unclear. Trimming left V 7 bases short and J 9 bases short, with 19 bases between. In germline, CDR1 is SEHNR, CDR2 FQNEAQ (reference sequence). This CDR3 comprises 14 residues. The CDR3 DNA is TGTGCCAGCAACGACCGAGGACCCCGAAGTGAGCAGTTCTTC. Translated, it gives CASNDRGPRSEQFF.

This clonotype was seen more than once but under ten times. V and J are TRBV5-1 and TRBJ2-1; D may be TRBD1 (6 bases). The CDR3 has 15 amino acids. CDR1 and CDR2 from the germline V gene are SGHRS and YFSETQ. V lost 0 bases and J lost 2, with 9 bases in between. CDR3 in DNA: TGCGCCAGCAGCTTGGGGGGGACACCCTACAATGAGCAGTTCTTC. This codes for CASSLGGTPYNEQFF.

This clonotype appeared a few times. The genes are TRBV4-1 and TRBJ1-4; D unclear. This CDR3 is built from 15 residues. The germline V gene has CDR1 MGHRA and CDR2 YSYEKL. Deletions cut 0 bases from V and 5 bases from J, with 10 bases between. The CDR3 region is CASSQETGQNEKLFF. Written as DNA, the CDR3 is TGCGCCAGCAGCCAAGAGACTGGTCAAAATGAAAAACTGTTTTTT.

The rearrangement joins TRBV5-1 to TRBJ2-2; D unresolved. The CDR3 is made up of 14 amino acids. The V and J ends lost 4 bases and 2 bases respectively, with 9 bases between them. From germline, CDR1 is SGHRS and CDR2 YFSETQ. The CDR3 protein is CASSLTSNTGELFF. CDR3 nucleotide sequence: TGCGCCAGCAGCCTCACAAGTAACACCGGGGAGCTGTTTTTT.

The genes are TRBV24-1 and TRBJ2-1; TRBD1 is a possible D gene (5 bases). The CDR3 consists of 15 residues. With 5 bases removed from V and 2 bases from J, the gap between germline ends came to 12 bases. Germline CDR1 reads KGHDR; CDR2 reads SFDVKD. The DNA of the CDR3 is TGTGCCACCAGTGGCAGGGAAGGGGCCTACAATGAGCAGTTCTTC. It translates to CATSGREGAYNEQFF.

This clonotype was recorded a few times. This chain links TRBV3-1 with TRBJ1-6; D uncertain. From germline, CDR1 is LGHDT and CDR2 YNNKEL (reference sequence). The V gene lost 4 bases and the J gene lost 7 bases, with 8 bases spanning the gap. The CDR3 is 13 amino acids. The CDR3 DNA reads TGTGCCAGCAGCCTGGAACAGAATTCACCCCTCCACTTT. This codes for CASSLEQNSPLHF.

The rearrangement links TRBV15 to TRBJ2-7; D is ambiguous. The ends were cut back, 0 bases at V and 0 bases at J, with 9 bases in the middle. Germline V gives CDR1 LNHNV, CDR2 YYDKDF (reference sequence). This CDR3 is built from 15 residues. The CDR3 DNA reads TGTGCCACCAGCAGAGATTCCCTCGGCTCCTACGAGCAGTACTTC. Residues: CATSRDSLGSYEQYF.

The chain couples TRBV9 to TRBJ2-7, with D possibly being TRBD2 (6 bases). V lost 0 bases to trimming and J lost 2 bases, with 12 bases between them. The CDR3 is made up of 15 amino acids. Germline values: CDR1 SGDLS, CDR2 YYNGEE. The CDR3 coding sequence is TGTGCCAGCAGCGTAGGGGGAACTAGCCCCTACGAGCAGTACTTC. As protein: CASSVGGTSPYEQYF.

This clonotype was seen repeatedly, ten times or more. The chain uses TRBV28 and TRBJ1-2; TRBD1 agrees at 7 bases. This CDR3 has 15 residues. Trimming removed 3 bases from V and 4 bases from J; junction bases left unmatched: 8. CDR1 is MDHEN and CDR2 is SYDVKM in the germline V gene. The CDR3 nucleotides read TGTGCCAGCAGTTTCCCGGACAGGAAATCCTATGGCTACACCTTC. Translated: CASSFPDRKSYGYTF.

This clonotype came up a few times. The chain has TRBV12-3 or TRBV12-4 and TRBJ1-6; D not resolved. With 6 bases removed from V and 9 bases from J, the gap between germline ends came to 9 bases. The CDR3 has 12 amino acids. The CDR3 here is CASSSGFSPLHF. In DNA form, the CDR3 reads TGTGCCAGCAGCTCAGGCTTTTCACCCCTCCACTTT.